This record looks at one T cell receptor (beta chain) sequence and its context. V was shortened by 4 bases and J by 2 bases, with 11 bases between the two germline ends. The CDR3 has 14 residues. From germline, CDR1 is SEHNR and CDR2 FQNEAQ (reference sequence). In the original analysis: Reference gene primer amplification gave nucleated cell count estimates. Clones were read by immunoSEQ multiplex PCR, and TCRdb kept only the in-frame ones, dropping some. V, J and clone size were drawn from that table, and D and trimming were deduced from the DNA. The table lists fewer than 250,000 clones, 89% of them singletons. The sample comes from a study of blood T cell repertoires in COVID-19.

The sequence was obtained from a woman aged 18-30 years who had recovered from COVID-19. The chain links TRBV7-9 to TRBJ2-5, with D possibly being TRBD2 (6 bases). Input material: PBMCs or T cells enriched from blood (not recorded which). CDR3 in amino acids: CASSWGVRQETQYF. The CDR3 DNA follows: TGTGCCAGCAGCTGGGGGGTACGACAAGAGACCCAGTACTTC.